In this sample, the clone carrying this TCR beta chain turned up many times. The data derive from a study of CD8 T cells in ankylosing spondylitis. For TCR beta, libraries came from quantitative 5'-RACE with molecular barcodes. One entry per CDR3 protein results from TCRdb running MiXCR on the 5' RACE reads. Among around 99,000 distinct CDR3 sequences listed, 8.5% to 9% were seen once. This clonotype originated in a male donor with ankylosing spondylitis or in good health (not recorded which). Sequences were obtained from blood, either unsorted or a sorted T cell fraction (not recorded which).

CDR3 in amino acids: CASSGQDRNTGELFF. CDR3 DNA sequence: TGCGCCAGCAGCGGACAGGACAGAAACACCGGGGAGCTGTTTTTT. The genes are TRBV5-1 and TRBJ2-2, with TRBD1 matching 7 bases. From germline, CDR1 is SGHRS and CDR2 YFSETQ. This CDR3 is built from 15 residues. Trimming took 4 bases from V and 2 from J; bases not matched to a gene: 5.